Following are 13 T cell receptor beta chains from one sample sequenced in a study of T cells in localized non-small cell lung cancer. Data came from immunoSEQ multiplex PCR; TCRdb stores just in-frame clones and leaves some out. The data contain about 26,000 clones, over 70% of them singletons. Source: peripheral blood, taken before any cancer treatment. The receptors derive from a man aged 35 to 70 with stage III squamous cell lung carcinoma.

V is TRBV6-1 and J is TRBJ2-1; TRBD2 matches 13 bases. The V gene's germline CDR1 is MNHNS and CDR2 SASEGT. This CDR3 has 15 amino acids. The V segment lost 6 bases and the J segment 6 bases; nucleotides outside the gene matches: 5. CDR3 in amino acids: CASRVTSGGANEQFF. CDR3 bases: TGTGCCAGCAGAGTCACTAGCGGGGGGGCCAATGAGCAGTTCTTC.

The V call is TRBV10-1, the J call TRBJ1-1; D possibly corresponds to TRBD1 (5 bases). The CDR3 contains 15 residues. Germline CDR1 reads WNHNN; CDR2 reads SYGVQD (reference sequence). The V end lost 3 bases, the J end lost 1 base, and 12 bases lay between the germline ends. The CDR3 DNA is TGCGCCAGCAGTGACCCCGAGGGGTCGAACACTGAAGCTTTCTTT. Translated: CASSDPEGSNTEAFF.

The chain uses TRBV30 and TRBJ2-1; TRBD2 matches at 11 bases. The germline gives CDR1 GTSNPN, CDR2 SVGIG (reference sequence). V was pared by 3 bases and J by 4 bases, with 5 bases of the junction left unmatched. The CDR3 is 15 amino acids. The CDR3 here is CAWRGLADSYNEQFF. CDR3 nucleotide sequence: TGTGCCTGGAGGGGACTAGCGGACTCTTACAATGAGCAGTTCTTC.

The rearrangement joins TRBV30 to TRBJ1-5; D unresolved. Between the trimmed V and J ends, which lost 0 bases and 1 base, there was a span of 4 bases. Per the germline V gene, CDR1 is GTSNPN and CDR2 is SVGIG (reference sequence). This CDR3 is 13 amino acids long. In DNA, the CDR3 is TGTGCCTGGAGTGTACTGAGCAATCAGCCCCAGCATTTT. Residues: CAWSVLSNQPQHF.

Written as DNA, the CDR3 is TGTGCCAGCAGGAGCCAGGGGGTCATCAATCAGCCCCAGCATTTT. Residues: CASRSQGVINQPQHF. The chain recombines TRBV6-5 with TRBJ1-5, with 7 bases aligning to TRBD1. The V and J ends lost 6 bases and 3 bases, in that order; junction bases with no gene match: 8. The CDR3 consists of 15 residues. CDR1 is MNHEY and CDR2 is SVGAGI in the germline V gene.

CDR3 sequence (DNA): TGTGCCAGCAGCTTACCCAGCGGGGGAGGGGGCACAGATACGCAGTATTTT. This translates into CASSLPSGGGGTDTQYF. The chain links TRBV7-9 to TRBJ2-3; 8 bases are shared with TRBD2. Unmatched junction bases numbered 8, after V lost 2 bases and J lost 1 base. The CDR3 loop spans 17 amino acids. Germline assignment: CDR1 SEHNR and CDR2 FQNEAQ (reference sequence).

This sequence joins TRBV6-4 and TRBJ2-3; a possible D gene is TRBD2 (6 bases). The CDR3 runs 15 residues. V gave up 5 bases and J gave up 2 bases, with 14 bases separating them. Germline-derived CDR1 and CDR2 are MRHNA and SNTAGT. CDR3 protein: CASSLGRGLTDTQYF. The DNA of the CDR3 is TGTGCCAGCAGTTTGGGGCGGGGTCTCACAGATACGCAGTATTTT.

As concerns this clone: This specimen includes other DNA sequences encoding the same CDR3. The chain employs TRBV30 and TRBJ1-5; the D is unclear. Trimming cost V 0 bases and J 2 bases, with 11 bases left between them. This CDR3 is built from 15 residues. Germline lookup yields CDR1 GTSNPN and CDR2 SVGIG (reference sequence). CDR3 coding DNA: TGTGCCTGGAGTGTAAGGGCACGAGGCAATCAGCCCCAGCATTTT. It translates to CAWSVRARGNQPQHF.

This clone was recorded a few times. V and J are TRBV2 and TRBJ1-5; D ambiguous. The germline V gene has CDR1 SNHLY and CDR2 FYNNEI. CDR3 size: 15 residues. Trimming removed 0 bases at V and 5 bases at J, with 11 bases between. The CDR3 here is CASSEASYTDQPQHF. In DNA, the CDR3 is TGTGCCAGCAGTGAAGCTTCTTACACAGATCAGCCCCAGCATTTT.

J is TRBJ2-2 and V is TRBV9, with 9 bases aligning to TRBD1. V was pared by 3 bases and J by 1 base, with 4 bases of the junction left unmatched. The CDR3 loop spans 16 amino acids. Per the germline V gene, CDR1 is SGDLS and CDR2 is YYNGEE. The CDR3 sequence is CASSARGQGNTGELFF. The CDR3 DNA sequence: TGTGCCAGCAGCGCCCGGGGACAGGGGAACACCGGGGAGCTGTTTTTT.

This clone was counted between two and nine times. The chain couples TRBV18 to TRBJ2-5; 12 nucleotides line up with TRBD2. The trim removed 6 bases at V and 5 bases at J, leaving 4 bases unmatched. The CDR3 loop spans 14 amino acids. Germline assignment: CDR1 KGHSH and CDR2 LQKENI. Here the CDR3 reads CASSRTSGEETQYF. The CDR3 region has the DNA TGTGCCAGCTCTCGGACTAGCGGGGAGGAGACCCAGTACTTC. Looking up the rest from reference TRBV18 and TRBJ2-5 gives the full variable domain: NAGVMQNPRHLVRRRGQEARLRCSPMKGHSHVYWYRQLPEEGLKFMVYLQKENIIDESGMPKERFSAEFPKEGPSILRIQQVVRGDSAAYFCASSRTSGEETQYFGPGTRLLVL.

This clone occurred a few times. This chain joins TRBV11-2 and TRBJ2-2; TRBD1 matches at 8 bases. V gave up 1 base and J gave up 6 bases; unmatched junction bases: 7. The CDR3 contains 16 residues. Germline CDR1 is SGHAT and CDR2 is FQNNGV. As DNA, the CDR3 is TGTGCCAGCAGCTTAGGCCAGGGGGCGATCCCCGGGGAGCTGTTTTTT. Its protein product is CASSLGQGAIPGELFF.

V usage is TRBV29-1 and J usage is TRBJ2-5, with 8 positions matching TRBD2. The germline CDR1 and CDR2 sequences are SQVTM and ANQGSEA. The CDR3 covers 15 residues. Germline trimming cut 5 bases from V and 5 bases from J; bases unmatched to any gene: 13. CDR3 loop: CSVSTIAGRGETQYF. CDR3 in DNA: TGCAGCGTTTCCACTATAGCGGGACGAGGGGAGACCCAGTACTTC.